This TCR beta chain was sequenced for a study of T cells in Graves' hyperthyroidism and ophthalmopathy. The V gene's germline CDR1 is SNHLY and CDR2 FYNNEI. The CDR3 is 15 amino acids. The ends lost 11 bases at V and 3 bases at J; junction bases unmatched: 12. Amplification of TCR beta CDR3 regions used RNA as the template. First-round RT-PCR targeting the TCR CDR3 was performed with the HTBI primer set. TCRdb re-analysed the multiplex PCR reads in MiXCR, keeping a single row per CDR3 protein. Among 650,000 to 700,000 distinct CDR3 sequences listed, approximately 15% were seen once. This clonotype was picked up many times. What it binds is unknown. Study conclusions and caveats: Separating ophthalmopathy from stable hyperthyroidism was achieved by a 13 V-J model.

Among the patients, aged 18 to 65, hyperthyroidism was newly diagnosed and had lasted under 2 months. Investigators excluded patients with uncontrolled infection, other autoimmune disease, pregnancy or lactation. This TCR was sampled from a man aged 50-60 years with Graves' hyperthyroidism. The source material was blood. This sequence joins TRBV2 and TRBJ2-2, with 7 bases lining up with TRBD1. CDR3 bases: TGTGCCGGCGGACAGGAACCCGTATACACCGGGGAGCTGTTTTTT. This sequence encodes CAGGQEPVYTGELFF.